A selection of T cell receptor beta chains follows, all from one sample in a study of blood T cell repertoires in COVID-19. Sequencing used immunoSEQ multiplex PCR; TCRdb keeps in-frame clones, though not all of them. The sample has 190,000 or so clones; 70% to 90% are singletons. Sample: PBMCs or T cells enriched from blood (not recorded which). These receptors were collected from a woman in her 30s who had been exposed to COVID-19. The conserved cysteine and the conserved F or W are not part of the CDR3 here. Clone size is given for some rows only: seen once, a few or many times, or a class if the clone is expanded.

v_gene | abundance | CDR3aa
TRBV6-5 | . | ASTKTDRSGNTIY
TRBV3-1/TRBV3-2 | once | ASSHPGGPRREKLF
TRBV24-1 | . | ATSVGTGFYNEQF
TRBV30 | . | AWRPPGNDIQY
TRBV2 | . | ASSEAGSNSPLH
TRBV11-3 | . | ASSRHRSGTGDEKLF
TRBV5-1 | . | ASSLGTGSNQPQH
TRBV3-1/TRBV3-2 | . | ASSQGTENSPLH
TRBV2 | . | ASSPRTGGNEKLF
TRBV3-1/TRBV3-2 | few | ASSQTGGNSPLH
TRBV7-8 | . | ASSLTQGYEQY
TRBV5-1 | . | ASSSLVGGLDTIY
TRBV28 | . | ASRTGTGGNTIY
TRBV3-1/TRBV3-2 | . | ASSPRTGAFPGANVLT
TRBV5-1 | . | ASSAGTGGRPNTDTQY
TRBV2 | . | ASKAGASTDTQY
TRBV23-1 | few | ASSQPGQGTNNEQF
TRBV9 | few | ASSAETGDHSPLH
TRBV2 | once | ASRTGTGSNEQF